The T cell receptor (beta chain) under discussion was sequenced for a study of OX40 agonist ivuxolimab in advanced cancers. Notes on the research overall: Ivuxolimab was an agonistic, fully human IgG2 monoclonal antibody directed against OX40 (CD134), a costimulatory receptor. Intravenous ivuxolimab was administered to patients every 2 weeks at six dose levels: 0.01, 0.1, 0.3, 1.5, 3 and 10 mg/kg. Among the approximately 50 dose-escalation patients, approximately 20 had hepatocellular carcinoma, about 15 melanoma, 9 renal cell carcinoma and 9 head and neck cancer. The dose-escalation cohort was 82.7% male with a mean age of around 64 years, ranging from roughly 23 to 79. Patients were allowed to have had prior anti-PD-1, anti-PD-L1 or anti-CTLA-4 therapy, and 40% to 45% of the dose-escalation patients had been treated with checkpoint inhibitors. Partial responses occurred in three dose-escalation patients, of whom one had hepatocellular carcinoma and two had cutaneous melanoma. The purpose of peripheral TCRbeta sequencing was to test whether ivuxolimab changed TCR sequence diversity and led to clonal T-cell expansion. The paper covers the monotherapy dose-escalation part of the phase I ivuxolimab trial, which included N of about 56 patients.

Findings and caveats that apply to the study as a whole: The antigen specificity of the peripheral T cells that underwent clonal expansion was not determined. In the 0.1-3.0 mg/kg groups, partial responders had among the lowest normalized peripheral clonal expansion, particularly in CD8+ T cells. Low levels of normalized T-cell clonal expansion were also seen in some patients who did not respond. After ivuxolimab, expanded clones were on average more numerous among CD8+ T cells than among CD4+ T cells. At doses from 0.1 to 3.0 mg/kg, clonal expansion was seen in both CD4+ and CD8+ blood T cells between baseline and week 6.

For sequencing of the TCRbeta CDR3 region, genomic DNA was extracted from the sorted cells. The immunoSEQ Assay was used for sequencing of TCRbeta CDR3 regions. TCRdb obtained this table from immuneACCESS and retained in-frame rearrangements with V and J assigned. These tables miss some clones; where compared with another copy, unresolved V genes account for less than half of the shortfall, and the remainder is unexplained. A total of 90,000 or so clones appear in this sample, around nine tenths of them only once. The ten largest clonotypes hold roughly 1.6% of the sample. As to this clone: The target of this receptor is not known. No base qualities exist here, and no much larger clone lies one base off it.

The CDR3 measures 16 amino acids from cysteine to phenylalanine. Only the CDR3 region is kept as DNA, spanning 48 bases read in frame from base 1. Taken from the germline V gene, the CDR1 and CDR2 loops are MGHRA and YSYEKL. The V and J ends are trimmed by 2 bases and 0 bases, leaving 14 bases between them. Patients with autoimmune disease history or receiving systemic immunosuppression were excluded from the trial. In every dose cohort, peripheral blood was drawn for TCR sequencing at baseline, cycle 4 day 1, and cycle 7 day 1. The samples were drawn from a first-in-human, open-label, multicenter phase I dose-escalation trial of ivuxolimab. Adults with locally advanced or metastatic melanoma, renal cell, hepatocellular, or head and neck squamous cell carcinoma were enrolled in the trial. CD4+ and CD8+ T cells were sorted separately from peripheral blood before TCR sequencing.

Specimen: CD4+ or CD8+ T cells sorted from blood, collected in a trial of the OX40 agonist ivuxolimab. This sequence uses TRBV4-1 and TRBJ2-7; TRBD1 is a possible D gene, resting on 6 matching bases. The TCR sequence derives from an adult with an advanced solid tumor such as melanoma, head and neck, liver or kidney cancer. The sequence in DNA is TGCGCCAGCAGCCAAACCGGGACAAAGAGCTCCTACGAGCAGTACTTC. Its protein reads: CASSQTGTKSSYEQYF.